These T cell receptor beta chains were read from a single sample in a study of shared clonotypes between healthy human individuals. Here immunoSEQ multiplex PCR was the method, and the copy in TCRdb shows in-frame clones only, minus some. The sample lists about 1,800,000 clones, 85% to 95% occurring once. Sequencing used naive CD8+ T cells sorted from blood. These receptors originate from a man between 18 and 29 years old in good health. Each CDR3 is given with its conserved first and last residue. The D gene is left open where the match is weak. Size values are once, few and many counts, or a class for expanded clones, and some rows have none.

TRBV27	TRBD2	-	TRBJ2-5	TGTGCCAGCAGTCTAAATAGCGGGGAGTACCAAGAGACCCAGTACTTC	CASSLNSGEYQETQYF
TRBV6-5	-	once	TRBJ1-2	TGTGCCAGCAGTTACGGTGAGGCGGACTATGGCTACACCTTC	CASSYGEADYGYTF
TRBV6-5	TRBD2	once	TRBJ2-3	TGTGCCAGCAGTTACGGGACTAGCGGGGTCACAGATACGCAGTATTTT	CASSYGTSGVTDTQYF
TRBV6-5	-	-	TRBJ2-7	TGTGCCAGCAGTTACGACAGAGATTACGAGCAGTACTTC	CASSYDRDYEQYF
TRBV6-1	TRBD1	-	TRBJ2-3	TGTGCCAGCAGTACGGGACAGGAGCAGGATACGCAGTATTTT	CASSTGQEQDTQYF
TRBV9	TRBD1	-	TRBJ1-2	TGTGCCAGCAGCGCCTCGGACAGGGGGCTATTCGGTGGCTACACCTTC	CASSASDRGLFGGYTF
TRBV19	-	-	TRBJ2-3	TGTGCCAGTAGTATGGGGTCCTTCCCTAGCACAGATACGCAGTATTTT	CASSMGSFPSTDTQYF
TRBV15	-	-	TRBJ2-3	TGTGCCACCAGAGATTGGGCCCCAGATACGCAGTATTTT	CATRDWAPDTQYF
TRBV2	TRBD1	-	TRBJ1-1	TGTGCCAGCAGTGAAAGATGGGCAGGGACAGGGGCTTTCTTT	CASSERWAGTGAFF
TRBV2	-	-	TRBJ1-1	TGTGCCAGCAGCTGGACAGAAATGAACACTGAAGCTTTCTTT	CASSWTEMNTEAFF
TRBV10-1	-	-	TRBJ1-1	TGCGCCAGCAGTGACGAGGGCAGGACTGAAGCTTTCTTT	CASSDEGRTEAFF
TRBV6-1	-	-	TRBJ1-1	TGTGCCAGCAGTGAACGAGAGTTGAACACTGAAGCTTTCTTT	CASSERELNTEAFF
TRBV4-3	TRBD1	-	TRBJ1-5	TGCGCCAGCAGCCAAACACTCCAGGGGGAAGAGCCCCAGCATTTT	CASSQTLQGEEPQHF
TRBV28	-	-	TRBJ2-1	TGTGCCAGCAGTTTCGCCCCTCACAATGAGCAGTTCTTC	CASSFAPHNEQFF
TRBV7-8	-	-	TRBJ1-6	TGTGCCAGCAGACCCGTGGGGGGGGTTTCACCCCTCCACTTT	CASRPVGGVSPLHF
TRBV4-1	TRBD2	-	TRBJ2-3	TGCGCCAGCAGCTTTCAACTAGCGGGTACAGATACGCAGTATTTT	CASSFQLAGTDTQYF
TRBV4-1	-	-	TRBJ2-4	TGCGCCAGCAGCCACATAGTAGCCAAAAACATTCAGTACTTC	CASSHIVAKNIQYF
TRBV30	-	-	TRBJ1-6	TGTGCTTTGGGGCAGGAAAACTATAATTCACCCCTCCACTTT	CALGQENYNSPLHF
TRBV29-1	TRBD1	-	TRBJ2-1	TGCAGCGTTGTCCTCCGGACAGGGGACTCTCTATACAATGAGCAGTTCTTC	CSVVLRTGDSLYNEQFF
TRBV27	-	-	TRBJ1-4	TGTGCCAGCAGTTTAGGGGCAGGGGTTGGAAAACTGTTTTTT	CASSLGAGVGKLFF
TRBV7-6	TRBD1	-	TRBJ2-2	TGTGCCAGCAGCTTAGGGGACAGCCTCACCCTCACCGGGGAGCTGTTTTTT	CASSLGDSLTLTGELFF
TRBV2	TRBD1	-	TRBJ2-1	TGTGCCAGCAGTGTGGGACAGGGTACCCACAATGAGCAGTTCTTC	CASSVGQGTHNEQFF
TRBV7-9	-	-	TRBJ2-6	TGTGCCAGCAGCTTAGCGCTGCAGTCTGGGGCCAACGTCCTGACTTTC	CASSLALQSGANVLTF
TRBV4-3	-	-	TRBJ2-5	TGCGCCAGCAGCCAAGTATTTCTGGCACCCCAAGAGACCCAGTACTTC	CASSQVFLAPQETQYF
TRBV6-5	-	-	TRBJ1-1	TGTGCCAGCAGTTACCGTCCGAACACTGAAGCTTTCTTT	CASSYRPNTEAFF
TRBV6-5	-	-	TRBJ2-3	TGTGCCAGCAGTTACCACCCTGCTAGTCTTTCAGATACGCAGTATTTT	CASSYHPASLSDTQYF
TRBV28	-	-	TRBJ2-3	TGTGCCAGCGGAGGGGGTGATGGCACAGATACGCAGTATTTT	CASGGGDGTDTQYF
TRBV30	-	-	TRBJ2-1	TGTGCCTGGGGGGCGGGGAGCTCCTACAATGAGCAGTTCTTC	CAWGAGSSYNEQFF
TRBV6-5	-	-	TRBJ1-1	TGTGCCAGCAGTCACCCCCCCGATCTGAACACTGAAGCTTTCTTT	CASSHPPDLNTEAFF
TRBV9	TRBD2	-	TRBJ2-4	TGTGCCAGCAGCTCAGGGACTAGCGGTAGAGACATTCAGTACTTC	CASSSGTSGRDIQYF